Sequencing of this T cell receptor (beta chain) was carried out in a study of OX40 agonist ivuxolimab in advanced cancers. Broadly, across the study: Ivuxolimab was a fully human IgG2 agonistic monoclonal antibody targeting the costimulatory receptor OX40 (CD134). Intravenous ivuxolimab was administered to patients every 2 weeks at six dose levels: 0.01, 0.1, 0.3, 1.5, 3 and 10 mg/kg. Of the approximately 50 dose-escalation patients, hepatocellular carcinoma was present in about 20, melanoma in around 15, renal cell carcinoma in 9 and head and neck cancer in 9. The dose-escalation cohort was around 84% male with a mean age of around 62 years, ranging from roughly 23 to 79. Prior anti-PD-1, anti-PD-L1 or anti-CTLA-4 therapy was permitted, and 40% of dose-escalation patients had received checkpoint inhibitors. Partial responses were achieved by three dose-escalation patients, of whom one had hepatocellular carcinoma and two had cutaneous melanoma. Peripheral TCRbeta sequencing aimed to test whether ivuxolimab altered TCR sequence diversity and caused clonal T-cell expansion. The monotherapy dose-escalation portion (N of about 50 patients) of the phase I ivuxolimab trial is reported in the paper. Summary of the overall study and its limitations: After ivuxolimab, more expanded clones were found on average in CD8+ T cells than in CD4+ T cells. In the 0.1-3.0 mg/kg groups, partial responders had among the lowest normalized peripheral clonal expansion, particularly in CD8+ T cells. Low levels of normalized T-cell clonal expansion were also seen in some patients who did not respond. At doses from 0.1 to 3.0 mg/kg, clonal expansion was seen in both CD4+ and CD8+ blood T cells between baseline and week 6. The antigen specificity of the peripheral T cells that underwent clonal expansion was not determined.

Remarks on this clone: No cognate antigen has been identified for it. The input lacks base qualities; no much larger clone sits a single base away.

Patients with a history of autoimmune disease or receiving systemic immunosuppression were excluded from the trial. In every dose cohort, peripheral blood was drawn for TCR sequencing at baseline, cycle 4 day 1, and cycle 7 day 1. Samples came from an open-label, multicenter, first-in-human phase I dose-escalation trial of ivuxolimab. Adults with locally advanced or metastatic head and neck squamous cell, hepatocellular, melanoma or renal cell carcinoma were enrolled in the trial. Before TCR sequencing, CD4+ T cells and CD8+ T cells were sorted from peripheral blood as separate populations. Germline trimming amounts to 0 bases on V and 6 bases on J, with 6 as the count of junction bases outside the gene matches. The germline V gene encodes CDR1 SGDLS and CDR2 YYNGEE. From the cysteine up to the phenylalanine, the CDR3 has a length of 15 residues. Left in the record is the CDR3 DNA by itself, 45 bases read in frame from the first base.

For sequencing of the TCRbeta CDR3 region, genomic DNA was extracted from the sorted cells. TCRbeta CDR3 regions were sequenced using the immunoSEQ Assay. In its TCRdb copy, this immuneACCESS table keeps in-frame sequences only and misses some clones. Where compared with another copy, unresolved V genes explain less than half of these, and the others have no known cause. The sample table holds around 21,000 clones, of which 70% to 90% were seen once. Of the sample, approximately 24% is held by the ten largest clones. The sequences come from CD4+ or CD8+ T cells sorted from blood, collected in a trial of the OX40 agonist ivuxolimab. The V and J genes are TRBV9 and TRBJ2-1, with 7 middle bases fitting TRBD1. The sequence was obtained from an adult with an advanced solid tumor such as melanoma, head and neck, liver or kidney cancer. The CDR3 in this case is CASSVDRGTLNEQFF. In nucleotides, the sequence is TGTGCCAGCAGCGTAGACAGGGGAACCCTCAATGAGCAGTTCTTC.